This T cell receptor beta chain stems from a study of CD8+ T cells in alopecia areata. This clone was seen more than once but under ten times. V lost 0 bases and J lost 4, with 10 bases in between. Per the germline V gene, CDR1 is SGHRS and CDR2 is YFSETQ. This CDR3 has 14 amino acids. RNA was isolated and reverse transcribed to cDNA, the sequencing template. Assay: immunoSEQ multiplex PCR; the TCRdb copy retains only in-frame clones and omits some. This sample has about 290,000 clones, with roughly 60% found just once. Treatment: oral pan-JAK inhibitor, 5-10 mg twice daily. The origin of this receptor is a human donor with alopecia areata. The chain uses TRBV5-1 and TRBJ2-5; TRBD1 might be the D (6 bases). Source: CD4+ T cells sorted from blood, taken at week 24, from a patient treated with tofacitinib. The CDR3 reads CASSLGTGSETQYF. The CDR3 region has the DNA TGCGCCAGCAGCTTGGGAACAGGGTCAGAGACCCAGTACTTC.